This note documents a single T cell receptor (beta chain) sequence. Its antigen is unknown. Assay: immunoSEQ multiplex PCR; the TCRdb copy retains only in-frame clones and omits some. The sample shows tens of thousands of clones, about 82% of them seen only once. The record originates from a study of T cells in tuberculosis. About the study: This South African cohort compared adolescents with or without latent tuberculosis against adults with active tuberculosis. Study conclusions and caveats: Samples were chosen by availability of cryopreserved specimens.

Time point reported: new active TB diagnosis, blood taken before or within 7 days of starting treatment. Germline V CDR1 and CDR2: SGHAT, FQDESV (reference sequence). V shed 4 bases, J shed 6 bases, and the junction held 11 bases outside the gene matches. The CDR3 extends over 16 amino acids. The rearrangement links TRBV11-1 to TRBJ2-1; TRBD2 matches 8 bases. The TCR comes from an adult with tuberculosis. The material was PBMCs, obtained at tuberculosis diagnosis. This CDR3 reads CASSSQLAVGGNEQFF. The CDR3, as DNA: TGTGCCAGCAGCTCCCAACTAGCGGTTGGGGGCAATGAGCAGTTCTTC.